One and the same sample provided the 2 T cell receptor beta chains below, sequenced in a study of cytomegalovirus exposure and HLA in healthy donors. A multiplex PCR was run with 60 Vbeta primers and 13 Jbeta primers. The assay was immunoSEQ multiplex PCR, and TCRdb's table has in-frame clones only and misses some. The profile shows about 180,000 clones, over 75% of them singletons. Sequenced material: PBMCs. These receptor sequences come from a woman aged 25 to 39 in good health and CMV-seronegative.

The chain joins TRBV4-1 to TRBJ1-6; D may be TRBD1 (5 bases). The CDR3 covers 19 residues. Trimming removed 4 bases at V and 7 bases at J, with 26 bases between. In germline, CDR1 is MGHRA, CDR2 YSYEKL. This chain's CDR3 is CASSLPSVGLGDTNSPLHF. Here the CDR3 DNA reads TGCGCCAGCAGCCTCCCTAGTGTGGGTTTAGGGGATACGAATTCACCCCTCCACTTT.

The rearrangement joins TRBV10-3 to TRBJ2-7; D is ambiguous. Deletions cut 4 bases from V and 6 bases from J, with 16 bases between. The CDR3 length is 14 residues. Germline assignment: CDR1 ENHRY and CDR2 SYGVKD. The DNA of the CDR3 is TGTGCCATCAGTGGGGTCCCACAAGGCGGCGAGCAGTACTTC. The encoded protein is CAISGVPQGGEQYF.